This entry concerns a single T cell receptor (beta chain). Antigen specificity is unknown. The protocol was immunoSEQ multiplex PCR, while the TCRdb copy is restricted to in-frame clones and leaves out a portion. The sample lists about 51,000 clones; 80% to 90% were seen once. The data are from a study of OX40 agonist ivuxolimab in advanced cancers. General study findings and limits: By week 6 at 0.1 to 3.0 mg/kg, blood CD4+ and CD8+ T cells had expanded clonally. The average count of expanded clones was higher among CD8+ T cells than among CD4+.

The CDR3 is 15 amino acids. Looked up from germline, CDR1 is MNHEY and CDR2 is SMNVEV (reference sequence). Trimming removed 2 bases at V and 5 bases at J, with 13 bases between. The chain recombines TRBV27 with TRBJ2-1; tentatively, D is TRBD1 or TRBD2 (5 bases each). This receptor was obtained from an adult with an advanced solid tumor such as melanoma, head and neck, liver or kidney cancer. The specimen was CD4+ or CD8+ T cells sorted from blood, collected in a trial of the OX40 agonist ivuxolimab. The CDR3 here is CASSLRGDGDNEQFF. The CDR3 nucleotides are TGTGCCAGCAGTTTAAGGGGCGACGGGGACAATGAGCAGTTCTTC.